This is a list of T cell receptor beta chains from one sample in a study of technical replicates of blood from a few donors. Clones were sequenced by immunoSEQ multiplex PCR, and TCRdb holds only the in-frame ones, with some missing. The repertoire holds 65,000 to 90,000 clones, with around 86% as singletons. Sequencing was carried out using PBMCs. All receptors come from a human donor in good health. Some clones in this sample may be carry-over from other donors' samples. Both conserved end residues are trimmed from each CDR3. A D gene is named only where the DNA matches it firmly.

TRBJ1-2	NA	TRBV18	ASSRTLEGGYT
TRBJ1-6	TRBD1	TRBV11-2	ASSQDRGSLPLH
TRBJ1-6	TRBD1	TRBV5-1	ASSEGQPNSPLH
TRBJ1-3	TRBD1	TRBV9	ASSAGQTSGNTIY
TRBJ2-3	TRBD2	TRBV7-2	ASSLGLAGGSTDTQY
TRBJ2-3	TRBD2	TRBV4-2	ASSQRGGLTDTQY
TRBJ2-7	NA	TRBV21-1	ASSNQSGDRGPSYEQY
TRBJ1-2	NA	TRBV15	ATSSFAGLNYGYT
TRBJ1-2	NA	TRBV4-1	ASSQNPSGVGGYT
TRBJ1-2	NA	TRBV19	ASSAGPGYT
TRBJ2-1	TRBD2	TRBV19	ASSIPSLAENNEQF
TRBJ1-5	TRBD1	TRBV15	ATSRGGQGLAWNQPQH
TRBJ1-2	NA	TRBV7-2	ASSLGPGQGYGYT
TRBJ2-7	NA	TRBV7-7	ASSLAGSGEQY
TRBJ2-1	TRBD2	TRBV2	ASRPGTSGPHNEQF
TRBJ1-1	NA	TRBV30	AWSVGGTTEAF
TRBJ1-5	NA	TRBV15	ATSRDMGQGNQPQH
TRBJ1-2	NA	TRBV6-1	ASRRDTWDGYT